This T cell receptor beta chain was identified during a study of CD8 T cells in ankylosing spondylitis (dated by TCRdb to the late 2010s). Some background on the complete study: The study set out to find disease-linked TCR variants by profiling T cell receptor beta repertoires in ankylosing spondylitis patients and healthy donors. The full study cohort comprised 25 ankylosing spondylitis patients and about 110 healthy donors. Peripheral blood was sampled, and synovial fluid was additionally collected from ankylosing spondylitis patients. The investigation overall reported the following: The disease-linked clones were reported to be significantly enriched in matched synovial fluid samples from ankylosing spondylitis patients. The disease-linked clones showed a CD8+ phenotype and occurred at relatively low frequencies in peripheral blood. Some motif variants were previously reported in synovial fluid and blood of reactive arthritis patients, suggesting common disease-initiation mechanisms. A TCR beta motif made up of 7 to 9 highly homologous amino acid variants appeared to be characteristic of blood from ankylosing spondylitis patients.

TCRdb names Illumina HiSeq 2500 as the instrument used. Quantitative 5'-RACE with molecular barcodes was the method used to prepare the TCR beta libraries. The authors processed their data as follows. A new computational method based on a probabilistic model of VDJ rearrangement was used to identify disease-linked TCR variants. Using fastp trimming at Q25 and MiXCR clonotype assembly, TCRdb reanalyzed the public sequencing data and kept in-frame beta chains. When rows share a CDR3 protein, they turn into one entry using the most common DNA and genes. What appears here as the V and J calls and clone size reflects TCRdb's work, not the paper's. The sample yields about 440,000 distinct CDR3 sequences; 17% were counted once. Of the sample, 0.85% to 1.3% falls within the top ten clones. In the case of this clonotype: The antigen it binds to is not known. It has no much larger one-base neighbor in the sample; base qualities were not kept.

Reading from cysteine to phenylalanine, the CDR3 counts 17 amino acids. Of all the DNA, just the CDR3 is kept, 51 bases in frame from base 1. The germline V gene gives CDR1 as MNHEY and CDR2 as SVGAGI. The junction shows trimming of 0 bases on V and 3 bases on J, plus 17 bases between the germline ends. The TCR comes from a male donor with ankylosing spondylitis. The chain couples TRBV6-5 to TRBJ1-1; too little of a D gene remains to name it. The sequencing input was blood, either unsorted or a sorted T cell fraction (not recorded which). The bases read TGTGCCAGCAGTTACTCGAGTATTGGTGGGGTGGACACTGAAGCTTTCTTT. This codes for CASSYSSIGGVDTEAFF.